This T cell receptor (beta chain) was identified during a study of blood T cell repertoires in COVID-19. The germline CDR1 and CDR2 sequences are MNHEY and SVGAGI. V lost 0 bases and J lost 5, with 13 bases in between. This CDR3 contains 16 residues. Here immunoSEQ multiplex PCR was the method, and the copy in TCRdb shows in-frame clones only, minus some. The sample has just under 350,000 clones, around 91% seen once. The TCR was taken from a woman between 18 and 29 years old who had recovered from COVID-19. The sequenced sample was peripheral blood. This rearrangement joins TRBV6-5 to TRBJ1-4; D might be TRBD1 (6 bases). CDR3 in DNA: TGTGCCAGCAGTTACTCAGGGGGGGGTCGGAATGAAAAACTGTTTTTT. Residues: CASSYSGGGRNEKLFF.